This T cell receptor (beta chain) was recorded in a study of blood T cell repertoires in COVID-19. Whole-study context: Nucleic acid was either cDNA or gDNA, and it came from T cells, B-cell-depleted T cells, or PBMCs.

Germline V CDR1 and CDR2: LNHDA, SQIVND (reference sequence). Trimming took off 1 base at V and 6 bases at J, with 9 bases between the two ends. This CDR3 spans 13 amino acids. Per the study methods: Reference gene primer amplification gave nucleated cell count estimates. Sequencing was performed with immunoSEQ multiplex PCR; in TCRdb, only in-frame clones are kept and a portion is missing. V and J calls and clone size are those listed in that table; D and trimming were worked out from the DNA. The sample includes 55,000 to 80,000 clones, approximately 80% seen only once; the top ten take just over 20%.

The V gene is TRBV19, the J gene TRBJ1-2; perhaps TRBD1 as D (6 bases). Material: peripheral blood. The TCR sequence derives from a woman aged 80 or over with active or convalescent COVID-19. The CDR3, as DNA: TGTGCCAGTAGTATAGGGTACAGGGATGGCTACACCTTC. Its protein is CASSIGYRDGYTF.